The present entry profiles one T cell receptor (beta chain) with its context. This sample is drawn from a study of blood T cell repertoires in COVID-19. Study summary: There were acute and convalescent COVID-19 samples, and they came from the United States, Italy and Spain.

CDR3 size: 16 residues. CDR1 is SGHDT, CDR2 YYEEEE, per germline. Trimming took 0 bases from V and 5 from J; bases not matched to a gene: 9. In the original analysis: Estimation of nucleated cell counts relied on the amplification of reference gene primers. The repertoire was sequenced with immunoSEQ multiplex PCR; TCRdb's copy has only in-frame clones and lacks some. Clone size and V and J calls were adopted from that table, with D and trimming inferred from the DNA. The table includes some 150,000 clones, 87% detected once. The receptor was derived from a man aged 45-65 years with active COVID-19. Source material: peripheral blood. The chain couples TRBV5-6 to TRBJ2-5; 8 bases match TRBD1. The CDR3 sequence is CASSLDQGAPGETQYF. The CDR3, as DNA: TGTGCCAGCAGCTTGGACCAGGGGGCGCCAGGGGAGACCCAGTACTTC.